The sequence of this T cell receptor (beta chain) was determined in a study of T cells in Graves' hyperthyroidism and ophthalmopathy. The CDR3 length is 16 residues. Trimming took off 5 bases at V and 2 bases at J, with 18 bases between the two ends. The germline CDR1 and CDR2 sequences are SEHNR and FQNEAQ (reference sequence). Amplified TCR beta CDR3 regions derived from RNA transcripts. The TCR CDR3 was amplified in a first-round RT-PCR using the HTBI primer set. In TCRdb, the multiplex PCR reads were re-called with MiXCR into one record per CDR3 protein. The table has hundreds of thousands of distinct CDR3 sequences, 35% to 40% seen once; the top ten hold more than 7%.

The V gene is TRBV7-9, the J gene TRBJ1-1; D gene uncertain. The TCR sequence derives from a man aged 18 to 30 with Graves' hyperthyroidism. Sequencing was performed on blood. The CDR3 nucleotides are TGTGCCAGCAGCAGAAGCTCAGATTGGGGAAACACTGAAGCTTTCTTT. Amino acid sequence: CASSRSSDWGNTEAFF.